These T cell receptor beta chains were read from a single sample in a study of CD8+CD57+ T cells in acquired aplastic anemia. Via MiXCR, TCRdb re-called the reads, giving one row per CDR3 protein. The profile shows around 250,000 distinct CDR3 sequences, around 82% of them singletons. What was sequenced was sorted CD4+, CD8+, or CD8+CD57+ T cells (not recorded which) from PBMCs. The source of these receptors is a human donor with aplastic anemia. Both conserved end residues are trimmed from each CDR3. D genes are given only for firm matches.

J | D | V | CDR3
TRBJ2-1 | - | TRBV2 | ASRNVYNEQF
TRBJ1-5 | - | TRBV5-6 | ASSLVDDQPQH
TRBJ1-1 | TRBD1 | TRBV7-9 | ARQGAREAKYFGF
TRBJ2-7 | - | TRBV13 | STSMGLTYEQY
TRBJ2-5 | - | TRBV7-3 | ATSIGNGKKTTY
TRBJ2-7 | - | TRBV6-5 | ASSSDGNEQY
TRBJ1-4 | - | TRBV11-3 | ASSPELTGEKLF
TRBJ1-6 | - | TRBV7-2 | ASSLQEGGYNSPLH
TRBJ2-3 | - | TRBV11-1 | ASSLALTGDAQY
TRBJ1-4 | - | TRBV13 | ASRAGAIDEKLF
TRBJ2-3 | - | TRBV11-2 | ASRVGLDAQY
TRBJ2-7 | - | TRBV7-8 | ASSVLGRLLYEQY
TRBJ1-2 | - | TRBV7-9 | ASRKGTSYGYT
TRBJ1-6 | - | TRBV6-5 | ARTGTGTSPLH
TRBJ1-5 | - | TRBV20-1 | SARALSNQPQH
TRBJ2-1 | TRBD1 | TRBV30 | AFLRTGSEQF
TRBJ1-1 | - | TRBV24-1 | ATRDGLNTEAF
TRBJ2-1 | TRBD2 | TRBV7-8 | ASSESGGADTHEQF
TRBJ2-5 | - | TRBV2 | ASSESNSNQPQH
TRBJ2-1 | - | TRBV7-8 | ASSIDLAGNTEPF
TRBJ1-1 | - | TRBV20-1 | SARKDRTNTEAF
TRBJ2-3 | - | TRBV11-3 | ASSLDLSEDTQY
TRBJ2-6 | - | TRBV7-2 | ASSRGKGSTYGYILT
TRBJ2-2 | - | TRBV11-2 | ASSAGTGELF
TRBJ1-2 | - | TRBV7-9 | ARRLARDGLVYGYT
TRBJ2-5 | - | TRBV7-6 | ASSLQGHLGEALY
TRBJ2-7 | - | TRBV7-2 | ASSSLRSGEQY
TRBJ1-1 | - | TRBV20-1 | SARGQAGEITEAF
TRBJ2-5 | - | TRBV10-1 | ASSDQYQETQY
TRBJ2-7 | - | TRBV29-1 | SVEDYRGPLGYEQY
- | - | TRBV9 | ASSVGVSRDTQH
- | - | TRBV9 | ASSVAGLYYEQY
TRBJ2-3 | - | TRBV5-1 | ASSPETGTNTQY
TRBJ2-6 | - | TRBV7-2 | ASSFFSGANVLT
TRBJ2-3 | - | TRBV7-9 | ASSVVGQRRDTEY
TRBJ1-1 | - | TRBV9 | ASGGTPVVLNSEAF
TRBJ2-3 | - | TRBV2 | ASGDRGKNTQY
TRBJ2-3 | - | TRBV9 | ASSSGGSPSTQY
TRBJ2-5 | TRBD2 | TRBV7-3 | ASSGLAGKTQY
TRBJ2-4 | - | TRBV7-8 | ASSFHPDSPY
TRBJ1-1 | TRBD1 | TRBV7-8 | ASSLEGAADTQAF
TRBJ1-6 | - | TRBV7-9 | ASSLGRSERSHVH
TRBJ2-3 | - | TRBV10-3 | AISESTLAGFTDTQY
TRBJ2-7 | - | TRBV9 | ASSGGGLSTDKY
TRBJ2-3 | TRBD2 | TRBV28 | AITGLDTDTQY
TRBJ2-5 | - | TRBV5-1 | ASSVYSINTETQY
TRBJ2-1 | - | TRBV19 | ASSPGLTRRNEQF
TRBJ1-2 | - | TRBV19 | ASSWGGGTVYGYT
TRBJ2-3 | TRBD2 | TRBV12-3/TRBV12-4 | ARESGGTDTQY
TRBJ2-5 | TRBD1 | TRBV15 | PSSREGAKETQY
TRBJ2-2 | - | TRBV7-6 | ASSLARGTKETF
TRBJ2-7 | - | TRBV5-1 | ASSVGPAGVEQY
TRBJ2-1 | - | TRBV9 | ASSEGSDTQDEQF
TRBJ2-3 | - | TRBV9 | ASRVAQYPGPGY
- | TRBD2 | TRBV29-1 | SVEATSGVYNEQF
TRBJ2-3 | - | TRBV11-3 | ASGFELTDTQY
TRBJ2-5 | - | TRBV9 | ASSVNVMGEGSPQY
TRBJ2-5 | TRBD2 | TRBV5-8 | ASSRDMTSERDETQY
TRBJ1-1 | - | TRBV7-9 | ASSCDLRGNTEAF